Sequencing of this T cell receptor beta chain was carried out in a study of shared clonotypes between healthy human individuals. General observations from the study: Generally, naive subsets (rather than memory subsets) showed larger estimated richness.

This clone has just a few counts. Its antigen is currently unknown. The table came from immunoSEQ multiplex PCR; TCRdb's copy has only in-frame clones and leaves some out. The repertoire holds about 2.1 million clones, with roughly 95% as singletons. CD45RO-negative CD8 cells positively selected for CCR7 made up the naive population, which excluded terminally differentiated effector memory CD45RA+ cells. This CDR3 is 15 amino acids long. Sequencing used naive CD8+ T cells from PBMCs. The V gene is TRBV21-1, the J gene TRBJ1-4; TRBD1, as called in the table, went unchecked against the DNA. TRBV21-1 is reported as a pseudogene. This TCR was recovered from a man aged 18 to 29 in good health. Some clones in this sample may be carry-over from other donors' samples. In nucleotides, the CDR3 is TGTGCCAGCACCCCCCGAAGGGGTTTCCCCGTTGGACTGTTTTTT. Its protein is CASTPRRGFPVGLFF.